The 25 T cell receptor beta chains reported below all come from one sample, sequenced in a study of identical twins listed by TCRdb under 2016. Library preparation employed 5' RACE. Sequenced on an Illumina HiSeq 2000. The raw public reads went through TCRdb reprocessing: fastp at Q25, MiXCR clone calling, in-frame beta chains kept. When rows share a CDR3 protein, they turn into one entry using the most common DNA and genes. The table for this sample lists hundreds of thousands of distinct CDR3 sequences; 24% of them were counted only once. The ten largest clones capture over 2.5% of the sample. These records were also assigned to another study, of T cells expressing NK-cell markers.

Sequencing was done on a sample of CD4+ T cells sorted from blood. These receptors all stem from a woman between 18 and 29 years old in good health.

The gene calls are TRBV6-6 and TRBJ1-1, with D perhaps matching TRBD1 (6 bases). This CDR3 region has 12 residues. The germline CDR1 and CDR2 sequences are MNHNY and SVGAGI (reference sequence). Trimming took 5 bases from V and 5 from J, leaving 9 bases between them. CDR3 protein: CASSHDRTEAFF. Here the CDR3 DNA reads TGTGCCAGCAGTCACGACAGGACTGAAGCTTTCTTT.

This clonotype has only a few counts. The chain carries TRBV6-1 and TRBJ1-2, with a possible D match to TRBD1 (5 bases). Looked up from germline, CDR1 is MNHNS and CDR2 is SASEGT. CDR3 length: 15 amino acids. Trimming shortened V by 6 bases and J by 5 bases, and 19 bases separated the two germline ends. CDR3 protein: CASSPPRGRSYGYTF. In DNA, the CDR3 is TGTGCCAGCAGCCCCCCCCGGGGCAGATCGTATGGCTACACCTTC.

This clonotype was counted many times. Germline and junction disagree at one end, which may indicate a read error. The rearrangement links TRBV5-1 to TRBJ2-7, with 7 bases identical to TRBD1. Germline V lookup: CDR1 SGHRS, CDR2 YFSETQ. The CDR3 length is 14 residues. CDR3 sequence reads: CASSSRDSSYEQYF. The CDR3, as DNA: TGTGCCAGCAGCTCCCGGGACAGCTCCTACGAGCAGTACTTC.

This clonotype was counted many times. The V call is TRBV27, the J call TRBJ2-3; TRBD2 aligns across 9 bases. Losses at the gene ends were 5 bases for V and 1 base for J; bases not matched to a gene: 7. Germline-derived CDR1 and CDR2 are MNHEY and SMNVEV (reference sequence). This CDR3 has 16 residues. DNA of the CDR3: TGTGCCAGCAGTCCGCTTAGCGGGAGCGGCACAGATACGCAGTATTTT. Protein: CASSPLSGSGTDTQYF.

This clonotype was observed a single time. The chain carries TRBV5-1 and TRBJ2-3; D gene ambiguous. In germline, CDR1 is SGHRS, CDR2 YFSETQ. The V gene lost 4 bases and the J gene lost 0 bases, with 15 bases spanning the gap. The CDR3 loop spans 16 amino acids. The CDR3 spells CASSAVARSSTDTQYF. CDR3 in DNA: TGCGCCAGCAGCGCGGTGGCTCGAAGTAGCACAGATACGCAGTATTTT.

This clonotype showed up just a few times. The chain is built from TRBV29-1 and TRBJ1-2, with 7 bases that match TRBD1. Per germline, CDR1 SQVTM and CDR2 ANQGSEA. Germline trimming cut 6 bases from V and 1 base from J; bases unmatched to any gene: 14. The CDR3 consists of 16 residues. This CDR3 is CSVPESRGNFNYGYTF. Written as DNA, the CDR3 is TGCAGCGTGCCCGAGAGCAGGGGGAATTTTAACTATGGCTACACCTTC.

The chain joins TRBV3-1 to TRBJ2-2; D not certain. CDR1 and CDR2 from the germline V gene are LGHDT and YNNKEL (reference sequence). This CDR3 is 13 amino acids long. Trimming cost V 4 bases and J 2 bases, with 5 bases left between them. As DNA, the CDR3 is TGTGCCAGCAGCCCGTACAACACCGGGGAGCTGTTTTTT. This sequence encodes CASSPYNTGELFF.

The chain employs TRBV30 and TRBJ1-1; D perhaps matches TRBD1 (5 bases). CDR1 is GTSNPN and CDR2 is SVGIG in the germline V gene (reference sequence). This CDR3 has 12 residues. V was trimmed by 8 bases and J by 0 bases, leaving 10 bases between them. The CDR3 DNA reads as TGTGCCCGAGGGGAACTGAACACTGAAGCTTTCTTT. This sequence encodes CARGELNTEAFF.

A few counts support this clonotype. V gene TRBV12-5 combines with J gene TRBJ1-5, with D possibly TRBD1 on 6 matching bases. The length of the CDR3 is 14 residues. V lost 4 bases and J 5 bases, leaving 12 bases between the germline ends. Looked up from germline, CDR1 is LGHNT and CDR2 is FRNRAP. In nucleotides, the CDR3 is TGTGCTAGTGGTTCACAGGGCCTTCATCAGCCCCAGCATTTT. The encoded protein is CASGSQGLHQPQHF.

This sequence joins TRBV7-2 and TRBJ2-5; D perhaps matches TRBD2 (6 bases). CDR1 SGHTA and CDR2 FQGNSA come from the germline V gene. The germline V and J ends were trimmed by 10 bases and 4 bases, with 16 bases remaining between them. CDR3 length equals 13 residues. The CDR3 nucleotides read TGTGCCATGTCTTGGGGGGAAGGAGAGACCCAGTACTTC. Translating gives CAMSWGEGETQYF. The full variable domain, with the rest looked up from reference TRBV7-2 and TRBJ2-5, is GAGVSQSPSNKVTEKGKDVELRCDPISGHTALYWYRQSLGQGLEFLIYFQGNSAPDKSGLPSDRFSAERTGGSVSTLTIQRTQQEDSAVYLCAMSWGEGETQYFGPGTRLLVL.

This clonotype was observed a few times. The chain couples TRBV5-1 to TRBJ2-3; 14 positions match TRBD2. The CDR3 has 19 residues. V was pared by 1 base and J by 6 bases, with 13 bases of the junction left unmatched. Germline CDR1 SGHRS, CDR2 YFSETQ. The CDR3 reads CASSLQTGTSGGRADTQYF. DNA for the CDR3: TGCGCCAGCAGCTTGCAGACTGGGACTAGCGGGGGTAGGGCGGATACGCAGTATTTT.

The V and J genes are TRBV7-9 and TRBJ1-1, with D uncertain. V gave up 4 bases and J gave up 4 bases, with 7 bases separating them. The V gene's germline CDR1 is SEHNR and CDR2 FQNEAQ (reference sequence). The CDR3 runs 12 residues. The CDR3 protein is CASSSLSTEAFF. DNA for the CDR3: TGTGCCAGCAGCTCATTGAGCACTGAAGCTTTCTTT. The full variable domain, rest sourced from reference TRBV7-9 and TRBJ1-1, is DTGVSQNPRHKITKRGQNVTFRCDPISEHNRLYWYRQTLGQGPEFLTYFQNEAQLEKSRLLSDRFSAERPKGSFSTLEIQRTEQGDSAMYLCASSSLSTEAFFGQGTRLTVV.

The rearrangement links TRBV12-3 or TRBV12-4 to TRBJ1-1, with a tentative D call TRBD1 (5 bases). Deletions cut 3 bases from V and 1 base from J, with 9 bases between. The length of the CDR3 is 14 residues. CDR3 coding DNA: TGTGCCAGCAGTTTTTATCAGGGGAACACTGAAGCTTTCTTT. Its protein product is CASSFYQGNTEAFF.

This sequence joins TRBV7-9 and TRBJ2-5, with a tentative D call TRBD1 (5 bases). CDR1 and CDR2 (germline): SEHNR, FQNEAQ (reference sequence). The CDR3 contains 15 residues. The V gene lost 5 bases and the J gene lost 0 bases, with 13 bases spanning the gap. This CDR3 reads CASSPRQTDQETQYF. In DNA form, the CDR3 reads TGTGCCAGCAGCCCTCGACAGACCGACCAAGAGACCCAGTACTTC.

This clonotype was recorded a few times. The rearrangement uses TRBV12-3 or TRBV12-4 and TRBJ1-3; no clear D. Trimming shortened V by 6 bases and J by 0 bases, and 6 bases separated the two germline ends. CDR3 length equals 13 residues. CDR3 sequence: CASRLNSGNTIYF. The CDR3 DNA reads TGTGCCAGCAGACTGAACTCTGGAAACACCATATATTTT.

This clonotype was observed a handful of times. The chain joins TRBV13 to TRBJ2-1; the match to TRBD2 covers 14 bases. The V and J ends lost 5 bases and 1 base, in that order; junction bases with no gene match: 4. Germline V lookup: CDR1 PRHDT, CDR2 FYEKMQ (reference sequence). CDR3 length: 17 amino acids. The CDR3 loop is CASSKTSGGESYNEQFF. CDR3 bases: TGTGCCAGCAGCAAGACTAGCGGGGGGGAATCCTACAATGAGCAGTTCTTC.

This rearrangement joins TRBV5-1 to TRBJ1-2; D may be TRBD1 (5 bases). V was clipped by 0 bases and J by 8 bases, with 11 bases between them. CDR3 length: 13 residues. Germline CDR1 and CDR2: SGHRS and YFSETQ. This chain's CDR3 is CASSLDQWDGYTF. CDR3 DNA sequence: TGCGCCAGCAGCTTGGACCAGTGGGACGGCTACACCTTC.

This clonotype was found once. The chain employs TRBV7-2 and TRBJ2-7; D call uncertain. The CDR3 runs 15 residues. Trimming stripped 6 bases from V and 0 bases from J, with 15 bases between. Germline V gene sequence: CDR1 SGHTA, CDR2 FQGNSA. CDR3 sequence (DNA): TGTGCCAGCAGTTCGGTCGGCAGGTCCTCCTACGAGCAGTACTTC. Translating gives CASSSVGRSSYEQYF.

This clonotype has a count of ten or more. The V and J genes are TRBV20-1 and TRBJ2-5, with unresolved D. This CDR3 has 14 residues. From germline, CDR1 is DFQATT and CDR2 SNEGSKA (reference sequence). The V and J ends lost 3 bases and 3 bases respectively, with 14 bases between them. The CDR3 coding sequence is TGCAGTGCTAGCCACCTTTATGGGAAAGAGACCCAGTACTTC. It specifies CSASHLYGKETQYF.

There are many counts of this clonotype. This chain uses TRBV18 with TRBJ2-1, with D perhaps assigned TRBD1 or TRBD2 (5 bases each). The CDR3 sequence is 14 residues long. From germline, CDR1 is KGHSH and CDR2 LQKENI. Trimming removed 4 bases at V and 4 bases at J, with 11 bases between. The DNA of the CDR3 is TGTGCCAGCTCACTTCCAGGGAGATACAATGAGCAGTTCTTC. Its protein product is CASSLPGRYNEQFF.

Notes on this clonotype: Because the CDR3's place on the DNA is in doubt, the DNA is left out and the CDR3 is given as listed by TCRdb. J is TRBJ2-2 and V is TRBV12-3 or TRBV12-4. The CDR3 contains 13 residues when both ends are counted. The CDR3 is CASSYSAGELFFF.

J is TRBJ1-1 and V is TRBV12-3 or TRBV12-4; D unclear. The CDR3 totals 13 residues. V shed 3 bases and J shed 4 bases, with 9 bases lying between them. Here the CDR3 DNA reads TGTGCCAGCAGTTTTCAGAGGAGCACTGAAGCTTTCTTT. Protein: CASSFQRSTEAFF.

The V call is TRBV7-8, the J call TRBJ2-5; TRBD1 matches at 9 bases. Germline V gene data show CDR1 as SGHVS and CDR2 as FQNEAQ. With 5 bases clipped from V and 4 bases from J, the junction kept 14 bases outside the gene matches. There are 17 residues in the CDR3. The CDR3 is CASSAGTGTLQGETQYF. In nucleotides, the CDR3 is TGTGCCAGCAGCGCCGGGACAGGGACTCTTCAAGGAGAGACCCAGTACTTC.

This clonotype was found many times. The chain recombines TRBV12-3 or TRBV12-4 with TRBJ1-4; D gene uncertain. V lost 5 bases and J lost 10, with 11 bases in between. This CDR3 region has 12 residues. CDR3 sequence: CASSGNAGKLFF. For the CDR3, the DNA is TGTGCCAGCAGTGGGAATGCGGGAAAACTGTTTTTT.

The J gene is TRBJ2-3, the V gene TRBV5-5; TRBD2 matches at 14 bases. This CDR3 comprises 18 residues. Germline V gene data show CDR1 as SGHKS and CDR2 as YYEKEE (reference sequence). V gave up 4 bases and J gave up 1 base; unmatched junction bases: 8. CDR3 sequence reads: CASSAAGTSGRGTDTQYF. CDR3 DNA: TGTGCCAGCAGCGCTGCCGGGACTAGCGGGAGAGGCACAGATACGCAGTATTTT.